This T cell receptor beta chain was observed in a study of OX40 agonist ivuxolimab in advanced cancers. The study's findings and limits: Researchers report that CD8+ T cells had, on average, more expanded clones than CD4+. Antigen specificity remained undetermined for the expanded peripheral T cells.

Patients were ruled out by autoimmune disease history or systemic immunosuppression. A word on this clone: Its specificity is not known.

Per germline, CDR1 SGHNT and CDR2 YYREEE (reference sequence). The CDR3 has 14 amino acids. The V end was cut by 0 bases, the J end by 5 bases, with 11 bases between. Clones were read by immunoSEQ multiplex PCR, and TCRdb kept only the in-frame ones, dropping some. The data hold tens of thousands of clones, with about 86% observed a single time. The V call is TRBV5-4, the J call TRBJ1-2; D uncertain. The TCR comes from an adult with an advanced solid tumor such as melanoma, head and neck, liver or kidney cancer. Specimen: CD4+ or CD8+ T cells sorted from blood, collected in a trial of the OX40 agonist ivuxolimab. The CDR3 DNA follows: TGTGCCAGCAGCTTGGGGCCGGAGCAATATGGCTACACCTTC. Translating gives CASSLGPEQYGYTF.